These T cell receptor beta chains were read from a single sample in a study of blood T cell repertoires in COVID-19. Method: immunoSEQ multiplex PCR; TCRdb's copy keeps in-frame clones and lacks some. The table has more than 150,000 clones, more than 75% seen once. Sequenced sample: peripheral blood. Every receptor here comes from a man between 60 and 75 years old with COVID-19, enrolled during active disease. Each CDR3 is given with its conserved first and last residue. Each record gives: D gene, CDR3 length, V gene, J gene, clone size, CDR3 DNA, CDR3 protein. A D gene is named only where the DNA matches it firmly. Size is stated for part of the rows, as once, few or many counts, or as a class when the clone is expanded.

>.|15|TRBV4-3|TRBJ1-3|.
TGCGCCAGCAGCCAAGATGGGAGTATGGGAAACACCATATATTTT
CASSQDGSMGNTIYF
>TRBD2|14|TRBV2|TRBJ2-5|few
TGTGCCAGCGGGCTAGCGGGAGCCCAAGAGACCCAGTACTTC
CASGLAGAQETQYF
>.|14|TRBV6-6|TRBJ1-5|.
TGTGCCAGCAGCCGCGTCGGGAATAATCAGCCCCAGCATTTT
CASSRVGNNQPQHF
>TRBD2|15|TRBV9|TRBJ2-7|.
TGTGCCAGCAGCGCTTCTAGCGGGTCCACCTACGAGCAGTACTTC
CASSASSGSTYEQYF
>TRBD2|16|TRBV5-1|TRBJ2-2|once
TGCGCCAGCAGCTTAAACGGGAGGGTAACGGCAGGGGAGCTGTTTTTT
CASSLNGRVTAGELFF
>.|13|TRBV12-3/TRBV12-4|TRBJ2-7|.
TGTGCCAGCAGCTATAACCAGGCCTTCGAGCAGTACTTC
CASSYNQAFEQYF
>TRBD1|14|TRBV27|TRBJ1-1|.
TGTGCCAGCAGTTCAGGACAGGGGAAGATTGAAGCTTTCTTT
CASSSGQGKIEAFF
>.|18|TRBV14|TRBJ2-7|.
TGTGCCAGCAGCCAAGCTGGGACAAAACCAAGGGTTAACTACGAGCAGTACTTC
CASSQAGTKPRVNYEQYF
>.|14|TRBV19|TRBJ1-5|.
TGTGCCAGTAGTAGGGAGGTTTCCAATCAGCCCCAGCATTTT
CASSREVSNQPQHF
>TRBD1|13|TRBV28|TRBJ1-1|.
TGTGCCAGCAGAATTACAGGGGTCACTGAAGCTTTCTTT
CASRITGVTEAFF
>.|14|TRBV27|TRBJ1-2|.
TGTGCCAGCAGTTTATTGGGGGGGAACTATGGCTACACCTTC
CASSLLGGNYGYTF
>.|13|TRBV7-9|TRBJ1-5|.
TGTGCCAGCAGCTCTGGGACATCCCAGCCCCAGCATTTT
CASSSGTSQPQHF
>.|13|TRBV19|TRBJ1-2|.
TGTGCCAGTAGCACAAGTTCATGGAGTGGCTACACCTTC
CASSTSSWSGYTF
>.|14|TRBV19|TRBJ1-1|.
TGTGCCAGTAGTATCGAGAAAGGGGCCACTGAAGCTTTCTTT
CASSIEKGATEAFF
>.|14|TRBV5-1|TRBJ1-5|.
TGCGCCAGCAGCTTGGCAGGGGCGCCGGAGCCCCAGCATTTT
CASSLAGAPEPQHF
>.|13|TRBV6-2/TRBV6-3|TRBJ1-5|once
TGTGCCAGCAGTTACGTTCCGGGTAACCCCCAGCATTTT
CASSYVPGNPQHF
>.|14|TRBV19|TRBJ2-7|.
TGTGCCAGTAGTCCGAGACAGGCCAACTACGAGCAGTACTTC
CASSPRQANYEQYF
>TRBD1|15|TRBV6-5|TRBJ1-2|.
TGTGCCAGCAAGACGGGACAGGGGGCTGACTATGGCTACACCTTC
CASKTGQGADYGYTF
>.|13|TRBV7-8|TRBJ1-1|.
TGTGCCAGCAGCCCACGGGAGGACACTGAAGCTTTCTTT
CASSPREDTEAFF
>TRBD1|14|TRBV27|TRBJ2-7|.
TGTGCCAGCACCTCTGGGGGACAGGGGACCGAGCAGTACTTC
CASTSGGQGTEQYF
>TRBD1|17|TRBV18|TRBJ1-5|.
TGTGCCAGCTCACCACCCTTTCGGACAGGGGGCAACCAGCCCCAGCATTTT
CASSPPFRTGGNQPQHF
>.|11|TRBV6-5|TRBJ1-1|.
TGTGCCAGCAAGCTGAACACTGAAGCTTTCTTT
CASKLNTEAFF
>.|16|TRBV18|TRBJ1-4|once
TGTGCCAGCTCACCATCGACGACAGCAACTAATGAAAAACTGTTTTTT
CASSPSTTATNEKLFF
>TRBD1|16|TRBV5-1|TRBJ1-4|.
TGCGCCAGCAGCTTGAGTTTGGGGACAGGGGATGAAAAACTGTTTTTT
CASSLSLGTGDEKLFF
>TRBD1|13|TRBV19|TRBJ1-1|.
TGTGCCAGTAGTCAACAGGGGGCCACTGAAGCTTTCTTT
CASSQQGATEAFF
>.|12|TRBV18|TRBJ2-7|once
TGTGCCAGCTCAGGCAGCTCCTACGAGCAGTACTTC
CASSGSSYEQYF
>TRBD1|13|TRBV4-2|TRBJ1-1|.
TGTGCCAGCAGCCAAAACCAGGGGGTGGGGGCTTTCTTT
CASSQNQGVGAFF
>.|16|TRBV5-6|TRBJ2-3|once
TGTGCCAGCAGCTTGGCCTTGGCTAGCGGCACAGATACGCAGTATTTT
CASSLALASGTDTQYF
>TRBD2|15|TRBV7-2|TRBJ2-3|.
TGTGCCAGCAGCATCCTGACTAGCGGGGTTGATACGCAGTATTTT
CASSILTSGVDTQYF
>.|15|TRBV29-1|TRBJ1-2|once
TGCAGCGTAGTCCAAGGGTCGCTCGGTGGGGGGAGCTACACCTTC
CSVVQGSLGGGSYTF
>.|15|TRBV19|TRBJ2-2|.
TGTGCCAGTAGTAATCCCGGACAGATCACCGGGGAGCTGTTTTTT
CASSNPGQITGELFF
>.|15|TRBV7-9|TRBJ1-1|once
TGTGCCAGCAGCTTAGTCGGAGGGAAGAACACTGAAGCTTTCTTT
CASSLVGGKNTEAFF
>TRBD1|15|TRBV18|TRBJ2-1|.
TGTGCCAGCTCACCAGGGACAGGGAACAACAATGAGCAGTTCTTC
CASSPGTGNNNEQFF
>TRBD1|14|TRBV24-1|TRBJ1-5|.
TGTGCCACCAGTGATCAGACAGGGGTCCAGCCCCAGCATTTT
CATSDQTGVQPQHF
>.|15|TRBV15|TRBJ1-5|once
TGTGCCACCAGCAGAGAACAGTATAGCAATCAGCCCCAGCATTTT
CATSREQYSNQPQHF
>TRBD2|15|TRBV6-2/TRBV6-3|TRBJ2-1|once
TGTGCCAGCAGTAAACGGGGGGAAATTAACAATGAGCAGTTCTTC
CASSKRGEINNEQFF
>.|17|TRBV4-1|TRBJ1-3|.
TGCGCCAGCAGCCCACGGAGGGTCAAAAGCCCTGGAAACACCATATATTTT
CASSPRRVKSPGNTIYF
>.|16|TRBV19|TRBJ1-2|once
TGTGCCAGTACCGAGATCGGCGGGGGGCTGATCTATGGCTACACCTTC
CASTEIGGGLIYGYTF
>TRBD1|19|TRBV13|TRBJ2-2|.
TGTGCCAGCAGTGTCTATTCGGGCTCAGAGACAGGGGCAACCGGGGAGCTGTTTTTT
CASSVYSGSETGATGELFF
>TRBD1|14|TRBV2|TRBJ1-1|.
TGTGCCAGCAGTGACGAGACAGGGGGAGTAGCAGCTTTCTTT
CASSDETGGVAAFF
>.|14|TRBV7-9|TRBJ1-2|.
TGTGCCATCGAGCCGGGGGGATGGAACTATGGCTACACCTTC
CAIEPGGWNYGYTF
>TRBD1|14|TRBV6-4|TRBJ1-2|few
TGTGCCAGCAGTAAAAACAGGGGGATCGATGGCTACACCTTC
CASSKNRGIDGYTF
>.|13|TRBV28|TRBJ1-2|.
TGTGCCAGCACCTGGGGGCAGAACTATGGCTACACCTTC
CASTWGQNYGYTF
>TRBD2|13|TRBV9|TRBJ2-7|few
TGTGCCAGCAGCGTAGGGACTAGTTACGAGCAGTACTTC
CASSVGTSYEQYF
>TRBD2|15|TRBV19|TRBJ2-3|.
TGTGCCAGTAGTACGCCGGGACTAGCTAGCCGTACGCAGTATTTT
CASSTPGLASRTQYF
>.|15|TRBV6-5|TRBJ1-1|.
TGTGCCAGCAGTAGCTCACAGGGTGTTATCACTGAAGCTTTCTTT
CASSSSQGVITEAFF
>TRBD1|13|TRBV12-3/TRBV12-4|TRBJ1-5|.
TGTGCCAGCAGTTGGGACAGGGGCCAGCCCCAGCATTTT
CASSWDRGQPQHF
>TRBD2|21|TRBV18|TRBJ2-5|.
TGTGCCAGCTCACCACAGCCCCCGGGACTAGCGGGAAGAGGGTACCAAGAGACCCAGTACTTC
CASSPQPPGLAGRGYQETQYF
>.|14|TRBV19|TRBJ2-3|.
TGTGCCAGTGGCGGTACGGGTTGGGTTGATACGCAGTATTTT
CASGGTGWVDTQYF
>.|15|TRBV27|TRBJ1-6|.
TGTGCCAGCAGACCAGACAGGCGACCGAATTCACCCCTCCACTTT
CASRPDRRPNSPLHF
>.|17|TRBV27|TRBJ1-5|.
TGTGCCAGCAGTTTAGGACAGCCTATTCCACTCAATCAGCCCCAGCATTTT
CASSLGQPIPLNQPQHF
>TRBD2|16|TRBV9|TRBJ2-1|.
TGTGCCAGCAGCGTAGCCCAGCGGGGGGGTTTTGTTGAGCAGTTCTTC
CASSVAQRGGFVEQFF
>.|20|TRBV28|TRBJ1-1|.
TGTGCCAGCAGTGAGACGGAAGTGACCGGGAAGGGATGGATGGGGAGTGAAGCTTTCTTT
CASSETEVTGKGWMGSEAFF
>.|14|TRBV9|TRBJ1-5|.
TGTGCCAGCAGCGTAGGGCCGTCCGATCAGCCCCAGCATTTT
CASSVGPSDQPQHF